Listed below are T cell receptor beta chains from one sample, sequenced in a study of T cell responses to AZD1222 COVID-19 vaccine. Produced via immunoSEQ multiplex PCR; TCRdb's table is partial and in-frame only. The sample includes nearly 110,000 clones, around 90% of them seen just once. The sequencing used peripheral blood, collected 28 days after the second AZD1222 dose. Receptors were obtained from an adult who received the AZD1222 COVID-19 vaccine. Each CDR3 is given with its conserved first and last residue. A D gene is named only where the DNA matches it firmly. A row's size may be missing; if present it is once, few, many or a size class.

TRBJ1-1 TRBV18 NA NA CASSPQGSGNTEAFF TGTGCCAGCTCACCCCAGGGTTCGGGGAACACTGAAGCTTTCTTT
TRBJ1-6 TRBV14 NA NA CASSPRSGSISSYNSPLHF TGTGCCAGCAGCCCAAGGAGCGGCAGTATCTCCTCCTATAATTCACCCCTCCACTTT
TRBJ2-5 TRBV2 NA NA CASRGGLQETQYF TGTGCCAGCAGGGGGGGACTTCAAGAGACCCAGTACTTC
TRBJ1-1 TRBV7-9 TRBD1 medium-sized CASSPTGGATGRTEAFF TGTGCCAGCAGCCCGACTGGCGGAGCGACAGGGCGGACTGAAGCTTTCTTT
TRBJ1-6 TRBV7-2 TRBD1 NA CASSTGQVYNSPLHF TGTGCCAGCAGTACCGGACAGGTCTATAATTCACCCCTCCACTTT
TRBJ1-1 TRBV18 NA NA CASLEGEAFF TGTGCCAGCTTAGAGGGGGAAGCTTTCTTT
TRBJ1-1 TRBV18 NA NA CASSPPRYPNTEAFF TGTGCCAGCTCACCACCGAGGTACCCCAACACTGAAGCTTTCTTT
TRBJ1-3 TRBV7-2 TRBD1 NA CASSSRTGTGNTIYF TGTGCCAGCAGCTCCAGGACAGGCACTGGAAACACCATATATTTT
TRBJ1-1 TRBV7-9 NA few CASSSHGGETEAFF TGTGCCAGCAGCTCCCATGGGGGGGAGACTGAAGCTTTCTTT
TRBJ1-2 TRBV5-1 NA NA CASSLGQQPNYGYTF TGCGCCAGCAGCTTAGGGCAGCAGCCAAACTATGGCTACACCTTC
TRBJ1-5 TRBV12-3/TRBV12-4 NA NA CASRGGGNQPQHF TGTGCCAGCAGAGGGGGGGGGAATCAGCCCCAGCATTTT
TRBJ1-2 TRBV14 NA NA CASSLTHGYTF TGTGCCAGCAGCCTGACACATGGCTACACCTTC
TRBJ2-7 TRBV5-4 NA NA CASSLGPTDSFSYEQYF TGTGCCAGCAGCTTGGGCCCCACGGACAGTTTCTCCTACGAGCAGTACTTC
TRBJ2-7 TRBV3-1/TRBV3-2 TRBD2 NA CASSQGELADSYEQYF TGTGCCAGCAGCCAAGGAGAGCTAGCGGACTCCTACGAGCAGTACTTC
TRBJ1-1 TRBV5-1 NA NA CASSKDRSNTEAFF TGCGCCAGCAGCAAAGACAGATCGAACACTGAAGCTTTCTTT
TRBJ2-7 TRBV11-3 NA NA CASSLDPQRDEQYF TGTGCCAGCAGCTTAGACCCTCAAAGGGACGAGCAGTACTTC
TRBJ1-2 TRBV2 NA few CASRGLLGGYTF TGTGCCAGCCGGGGGCTCCTTGGGGGCTACACCTTC
TRBJ1-1 TRBV4-3 NA NA CASSQEFLNTEAFF TGCGCCAGCAGCCAAGAATTTCTGAACACTGAAGCTTTCTTT
TRBJ1-2 TRBV4-3 NA NA CASSQGVGGGSHYGYTF TGCGCCAGCAGCCAAGGAGTTGGGGGGGGAAGTCACTATGGCTACACCTTC
TRBJ1-2 TRBV14 NA NA CASSQDMTPTHSYTF TGTGCCAGCAGCCAAGATATGACGCCGACCCATAGCTACACCTTC
TRBJ1-1 TRBV5-1 TRBD1 NA CASSGNRGRPEAFF TGCGCCAGCAGCGGAAACAGGGGAAGGCCTGAAGCTTTCTTT
TRBJ1-1 TRBV7-2 NA NA CASSRGGPGTEAFF TGTGCCAGCAGCCGGGGGGGGCCAGGGACTGAAGCTTTCTTT
TRBJ2-5 TRBV11-2 TRBD2 NA CASSPGLEETQYF TGTGCCAGCAGCCCCGGACTAGAAGAGACCCAGTACTTC
TRBJ1-2 TRBV6-5 NA NA CASSFNQGHYGYTF TGTGCCAGCAGTTTTAACCAGGGCCATTATGGCTACACCTTC
TRBJ2-1 TRBV2 TRBD1 NA CASSESTGTGSDEQFF TGTGCCAGCAGTGAATCAACCGGGACAGGCTCGGATGAGCAGTTCTTC
TRBJ2-3 TRBV7-9 NA NA CASSGLPPDTQYF TGTGCCAGCAGCGGGCTACCGCCGGATACGCAGTATTTT
TRBJ2-1 TRBV6-2/TRBV6-3 NA NA CASSSGHRDYNEQFF TGTGCCAGCAGTTCGGGACACCGGGACTACAATGAGCAGTTCTTC
TRBJ2-5 TRBV6-6 NA NA CASSGGGGSQETQYF TGTGCCAGCAGTGGCGGTGGGGGAAGTCAAGAGACCCAGTACTTC
TRBJ2-4 TRBV18 NA NA CASSGMAEAKNIQYF TGTGCCAGCTCAGGAATGGCCGAAGCCAAAAACATTCAGTACTTC
TRBJ1-2 TRBV11-1 NA NA CASSLEGSGYTF TGTGCCAGCAGCTTAGAAGGGTCTGGCTACACCTTC
TRBJ1-2 TRBV6-5 TRBD1 NA CASRKDRDGSGGYTF TGTGCCAGCAGAAAGGACAGGGACGGGTCGGGTGGCTACACCTTC
TRBJ1-5 TRBV3-1/TRBV3-2 NA NA CASSQDGGEWPQHF TGTGCCAGCAGCCAAGATGGAGGGGAATGGCCCCAGCATTTT
TRBJ1-2 TRBV6-5 NA NA CASRTQELHGYTF TGTGCCAGCAGGACACAGGAGCTCCATGGCTACACCTTC
TRBJ1-2 TRBV11-3 TRBD1 NA CASSSTTGGPYGYTF TGTGCCAGCAGCTCAACTACAGGGGGACCCTATGGCTACACCTTC
TRBJ2-2 TRBV7-7 NA NA CASSLSPNTGELFF TGTGCTAGCAGCTTAAGCCCAAACACCGGGGAGCTGTTTTTT
TRBJ1-2 TRBV15 NA NA CATSRDRVGYGYTF TGTGCCACCAGCAGAGATCGGGTGGGCTATGGCTACACCTTC
TRBJ2-6 TRBV6-5 NA NA CASSYGGPPGANVLTF TGTGCCAGCAGTTACGGCGGTCCGCCTGGGGCCAACGTCCTGACTTTC
TRBJ1-1 TRBV7-9 NA NA CASSFIGDTEAFF TGTGCCAGCAGCTTTATCGGGGACACTGAAGCTTTCTTT
TRBJ2-2 TRBV10-3 TRBD1 NA CAISDIGQGANTGELFF TGTGCCATCAGTGATATTGGACAGGGGGCGAACACCGGGGAGCTGTTTTTT
TRBJ1-1 TRBV6-5 NA NA CASSYSYEGGNTEAFF TGTGCCAGCAGTTACTCTTACGAGGGGGGGAACACTGAAGCTTTCTTT
TRBJ2-7 TRBV6-5 NA NA CASSPLRGGYEQYF TGTGCCAGCAGTCCCCTTAGGGGGGGCTACGAGCAGTACTTC
TRBJ1-5 TRBV19 NA NA CASSTQEFQQPQHF TGTGCCAGTAGTACACAGGAATTTCAACAGCCCCAGCATTTT
TRBJ1-2 TRBV4-1 TRBD1 few CASIPRPGGGNYGYTF TGCGCCAGCATTCCTCGACCAGGGGGCGGCAACTATGGCTACACCTTC
TRBJ1-3 TRBV2 NA NA CASSEGPRSGNTIYF TGTGCCAGCAGTGAAGGGCCGCGCTCTGGAAACACCATATATTTT
TRBJ2-2 TRBV5-1 NA NA CASSLGNTGELFF TGCGCCAGCAGCTTGGGGAACACCGGGGAGCTGTTTTTT